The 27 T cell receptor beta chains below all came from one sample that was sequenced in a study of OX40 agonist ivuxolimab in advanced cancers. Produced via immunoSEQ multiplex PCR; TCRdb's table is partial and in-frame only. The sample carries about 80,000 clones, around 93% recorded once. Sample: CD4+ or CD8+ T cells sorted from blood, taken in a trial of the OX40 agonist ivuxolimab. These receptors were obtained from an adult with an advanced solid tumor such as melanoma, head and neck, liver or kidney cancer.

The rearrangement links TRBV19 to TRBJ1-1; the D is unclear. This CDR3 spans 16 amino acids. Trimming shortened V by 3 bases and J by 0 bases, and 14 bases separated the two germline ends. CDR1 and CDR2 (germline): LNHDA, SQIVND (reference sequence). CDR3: CASSIWAELMNTEAFF. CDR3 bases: TGTGCCAGTAGTATTTGGGCAGAACTGATGAACACTGAAGCTTTCTTT.

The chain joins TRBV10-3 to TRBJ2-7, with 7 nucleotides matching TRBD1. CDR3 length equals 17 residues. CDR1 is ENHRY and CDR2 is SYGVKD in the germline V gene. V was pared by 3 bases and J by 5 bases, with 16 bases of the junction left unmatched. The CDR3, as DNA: TGTGCCATCAGTGATTATTGGACAGGCGGTCCGGTGGACGAGCAGTACTTC. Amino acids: CAISDYWTGGPVDEQYF.

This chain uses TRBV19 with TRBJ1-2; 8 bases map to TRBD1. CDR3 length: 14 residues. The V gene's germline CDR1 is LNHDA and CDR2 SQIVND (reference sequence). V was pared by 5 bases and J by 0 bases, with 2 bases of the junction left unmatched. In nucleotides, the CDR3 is TGTGCCAGTAGTGTGACAGGGGCTAACTATGGCTACACCTTC. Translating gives CASSVTGANYGYTF.

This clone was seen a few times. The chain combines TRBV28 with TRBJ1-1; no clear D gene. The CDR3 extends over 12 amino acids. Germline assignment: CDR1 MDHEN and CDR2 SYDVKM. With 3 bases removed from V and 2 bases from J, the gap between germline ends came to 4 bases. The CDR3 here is CASSLENTEAFF. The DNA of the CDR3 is TGTGCCAGCAGTTTGGAAAACACTGAAGCTTTCTTT. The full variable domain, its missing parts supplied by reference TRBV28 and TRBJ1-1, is DVKVTQSSRYLVKRTGEKVFLECVQDMDHENMFWYRQDPGLGLRLIYFSYDVKMKEKGDIPEGYSVSREKKERFSLILESASTNQTSMYLCASSLENTEAFFGQGTRLTVV.

The CDR3 region has the DNA TGTGCCAGCAGTCCCGGGTTTAACAATCAGCCCCAGCATTTT. It codes for CASSPGFNNQPQHF. The J gene is TRBJ1-5, the V gene TRBV2; D unclear. The CDR3 has 14 residues. The germline CDR1 and CDR2 sequences are SNHLY and FYNNEI. V was trimmed by 5 bases and J by 3 bases, leaving 11 bases between them.

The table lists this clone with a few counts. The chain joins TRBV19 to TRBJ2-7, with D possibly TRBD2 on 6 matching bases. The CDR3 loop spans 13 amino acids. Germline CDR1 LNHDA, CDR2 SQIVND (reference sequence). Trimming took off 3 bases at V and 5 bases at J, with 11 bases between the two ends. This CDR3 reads CASSIVRGNEQYF. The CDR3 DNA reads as TGTGCCAGTAGTATTGTTCGGGGGAACGAGCAGTACTTC.

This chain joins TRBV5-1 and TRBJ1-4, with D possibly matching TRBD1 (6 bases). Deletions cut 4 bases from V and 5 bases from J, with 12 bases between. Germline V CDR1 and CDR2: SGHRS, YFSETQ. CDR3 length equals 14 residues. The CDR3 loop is CASSLGGLNEKLFF. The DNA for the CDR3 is TGCGCCAGCAGCCTGGGGGGCCTGAATGAAAAACTGTTTTTT.

Here the CDR3 DNA reads TGCAGCGTTGAAGGTAGGGGCGTTTCCAATGAGCAGTTCTTC. Amino acids: CSVEGRGVSNEQFF. V usage is TRBV29-1 and J usage is TRBJ2-1, with a tentative D call TRBD1 (5 bases). The CDR3 runs to 14 residues. Germline lookup yields CDR1 SQVTM and CDR2 ANQGSEA. V shed 1 base and J shed 6 bases, with 13 bases lying between them.

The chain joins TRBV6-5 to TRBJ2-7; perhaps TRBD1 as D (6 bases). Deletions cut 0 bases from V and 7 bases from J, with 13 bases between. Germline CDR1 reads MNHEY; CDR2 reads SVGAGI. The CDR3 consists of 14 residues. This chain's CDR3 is CASSYSAGAEEQYF. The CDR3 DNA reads TGTGCCAGCAGTTACTCGGCAGGGGCGGAGGAGCAGTACTTC.

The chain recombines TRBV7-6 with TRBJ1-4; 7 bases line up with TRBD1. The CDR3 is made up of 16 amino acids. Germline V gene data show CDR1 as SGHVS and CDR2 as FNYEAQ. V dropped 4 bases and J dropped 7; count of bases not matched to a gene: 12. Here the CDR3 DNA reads TGTGCCAGCAGCTCACCCCGGGACAGCTTATCTGAAAAACTGTTTTTT. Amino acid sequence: CASSSPRDSLSEKLFF.

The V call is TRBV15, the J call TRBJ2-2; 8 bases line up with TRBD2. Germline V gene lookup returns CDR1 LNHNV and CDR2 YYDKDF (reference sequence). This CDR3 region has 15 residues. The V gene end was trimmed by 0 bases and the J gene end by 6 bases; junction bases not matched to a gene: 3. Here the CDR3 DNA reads TGTGCCACCAGCAGAGATGCAGCGGGGGCCGGGGAGCTGTTTTTT. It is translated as CATSRDAAGAGELFF.

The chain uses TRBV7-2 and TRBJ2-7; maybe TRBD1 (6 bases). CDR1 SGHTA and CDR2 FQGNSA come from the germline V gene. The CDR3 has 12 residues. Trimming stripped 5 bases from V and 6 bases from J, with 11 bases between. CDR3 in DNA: TGTGCCAGCAGCATAACAGGGTCCGAGCAGTACTTC. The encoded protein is CASSITGSEQYF.

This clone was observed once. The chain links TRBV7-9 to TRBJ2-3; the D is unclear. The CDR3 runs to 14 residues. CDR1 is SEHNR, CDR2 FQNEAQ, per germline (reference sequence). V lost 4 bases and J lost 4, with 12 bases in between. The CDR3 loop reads CASSSADDPDTQYF. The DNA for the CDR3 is TGTGCCAGCAGCTCGGCCGACGACCCAGATACGCAGTATTTT.

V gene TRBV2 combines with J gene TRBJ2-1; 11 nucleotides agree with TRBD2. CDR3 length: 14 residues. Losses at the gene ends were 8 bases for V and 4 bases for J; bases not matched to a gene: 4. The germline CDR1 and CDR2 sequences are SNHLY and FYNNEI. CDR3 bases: TGTGCCAGCCTAGCGGGGGGCGAATACAATGAGCAGTTCTTC. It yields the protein CASLAGGEYNEQFF.

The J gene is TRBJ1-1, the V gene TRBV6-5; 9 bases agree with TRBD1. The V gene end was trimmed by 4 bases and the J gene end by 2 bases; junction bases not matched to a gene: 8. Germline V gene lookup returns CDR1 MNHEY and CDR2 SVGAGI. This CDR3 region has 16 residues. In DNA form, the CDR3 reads TGTGCCAGCAGTTGGGACAGGGACAGTGCTAACACTGAAGCTTTCTTT. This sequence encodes CASSWDRDSANTEAFF.

The CDR3 protein is CSVELITDTQYF. CDR3 nucleotides: TGCAGCGTTGAATTGATCACAGATACGCAGTATTTT. The chain combines TRBV29-1 with TRBJ2-3, with unresolved D. This CDR3 comprises 12 residues. CDR1 is SQVTM, CDR2 ANQGSEA, per germline. Trimming removed 2 bases from V and 2 bases from J, with 5 bases in between.

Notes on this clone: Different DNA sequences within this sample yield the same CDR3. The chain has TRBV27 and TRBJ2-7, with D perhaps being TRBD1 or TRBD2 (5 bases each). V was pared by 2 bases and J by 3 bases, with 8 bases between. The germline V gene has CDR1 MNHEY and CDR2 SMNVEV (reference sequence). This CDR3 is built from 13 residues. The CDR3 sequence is CASSLRGSYEQYF. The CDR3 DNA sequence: TGTGCCAGCAGTTTACGGGGCAGCTACGAGCAGTACTTC.

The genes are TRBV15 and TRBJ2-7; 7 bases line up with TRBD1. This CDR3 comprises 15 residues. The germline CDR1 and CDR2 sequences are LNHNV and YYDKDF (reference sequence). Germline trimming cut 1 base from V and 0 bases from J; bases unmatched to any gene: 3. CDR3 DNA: TGTGCCACCAGCAGAGGGACAGGTCTCTCCTACGAGCAGTACTTC. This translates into CATSRGTGLSYEQYF.

CDR3 sequence (DNA): TGCGCCAGCAGCCAGCCTCGGGAGGACTGGATGGTCCAGTACTTC. This encodes CASSQPREDWMVQYF. This chain uses TRBV5-1 with TRBJ2-5; 7 bases fit TRBD2. Germline-derived CDR1 and CDR2 are SGHRS and YFSETQ. J lost 10 bases, V lost 4 bases, and 16 bases had no gene match. The CDR3 length is 15 residues.

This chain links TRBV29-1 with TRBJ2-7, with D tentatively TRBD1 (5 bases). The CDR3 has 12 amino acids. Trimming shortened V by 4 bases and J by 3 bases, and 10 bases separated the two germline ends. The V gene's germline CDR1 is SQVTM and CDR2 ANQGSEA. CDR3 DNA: TGCAGCGTTGTGGACACCTACTACGAGCAGTACTTC. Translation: CSVVDTYYEQYF.

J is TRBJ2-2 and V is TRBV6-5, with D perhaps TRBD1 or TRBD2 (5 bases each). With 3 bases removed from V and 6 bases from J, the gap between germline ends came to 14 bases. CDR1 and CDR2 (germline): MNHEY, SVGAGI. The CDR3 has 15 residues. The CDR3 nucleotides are TGTGCCAGCAGTTATAGCGAGGGACCGGCCGGGGAGCTGTTTTTT. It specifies CASSYSEGPAGELFF.

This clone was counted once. The CDR3 reads CASSLVSGLASEQYF. The DNA of the CDR3 is TGTGCCAGCAGCTTGGTTTCGGGACTAGCAAGCGAGCAGTACTTC. J is TRBJ2-7 and V is TRBV5-8, with 9 bases aligning to TRBD2. Germline V lookup: CDR1 SGHTS, CDR2 YDEGEE. V dropped 0 bases and J dropped 6; count of bases not matched to a gene: 7. This CDR3 comprises 15 residues.

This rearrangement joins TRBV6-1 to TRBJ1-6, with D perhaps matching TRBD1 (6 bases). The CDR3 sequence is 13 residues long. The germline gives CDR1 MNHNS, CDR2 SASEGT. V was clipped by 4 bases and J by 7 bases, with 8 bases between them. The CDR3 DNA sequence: TGTGCCAGCAGTGGGACAGAGAATTCACCCCTCCACTTT. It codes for CASSGTENSPLHF.

CDR3: CASSQVWTGTYEQYF. The DNA of the CDR3 is TGCGCCAGCAGCCAAGTCTGGACAGGGACCTACGAGCAGTACTTC. V usage is TRBV4-1 and J usage is TRBJ2-7, with 8 nucleotides matching TRBD1. Germline V gene sequence: CDR1 MGHRA, CDR2 YSYEKL. The trim removed 1 base at V and 2 bases at J, leaving 4 bases unmatched. The CDR3 loop spans 15 amino acids.

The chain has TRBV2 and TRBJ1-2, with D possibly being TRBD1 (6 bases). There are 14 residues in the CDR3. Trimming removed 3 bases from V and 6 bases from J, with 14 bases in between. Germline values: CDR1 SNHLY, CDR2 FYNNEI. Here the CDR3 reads CASSDPHRDHGYTF. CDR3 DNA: TGTGCCAGCAGTGATCCCCACAGGGATCATGGCTACACCTTC.

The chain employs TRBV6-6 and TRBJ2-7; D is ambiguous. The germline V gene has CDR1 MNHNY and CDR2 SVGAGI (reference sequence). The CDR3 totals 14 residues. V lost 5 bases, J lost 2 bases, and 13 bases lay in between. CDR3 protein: CASSPQGMTYEQYF. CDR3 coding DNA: TGTGCCAGCAGTCCCCAAGGGATGACCTACGAGCAGTACTTC.

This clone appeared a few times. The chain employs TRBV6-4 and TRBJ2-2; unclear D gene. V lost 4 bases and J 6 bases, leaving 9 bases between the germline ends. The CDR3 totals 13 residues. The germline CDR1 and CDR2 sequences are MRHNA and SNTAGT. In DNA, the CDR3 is TGTGCCAGCAGTGGAAGCGACTCCGGGGAGCTGTTTTTT. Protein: CASSGSDSGELFF.